Shown below are 30 T cell receptor beta chains from a single sample sequenced in a study of T cells in Graves' hyperthyroidism and ophthalmopathy. Amplified regions were TCR beta CDR3 sequences from RNA transcripts. Initially, a first-round RT-PCR of the TCR CDR3 employed the HTBI primer set. TCRdb re-called the multiplex PCR reads with MiXCR, one entry per CDR3 protein. Of 300,000 to 400,000 distinct CDR3 sequences in the sample, around 14% were seen once. The sample comprised blood. These receptor sequences come from a woman in her thirties with Graves' hyperthyroidism.

With respect to this clonotype: A much larger clone lies a single base off, so this may be a read error. The CDR3 ends on some other residue instead of the conserved phenylalanine or tryptophan, so this is likely a read error. The chain uses TRBV28 and TRBJ2-3; maybe TRBD2 (6 bases). The germline V and J ends were trimmed by 7 bases and 1 base, with 12 bases remaining between them. The CDR3 has 14 residues. Per the germline V gene, CDR1 is MDHEN and CDR2 is SYDVKM. Here the CDR3 reads CASTGTFGTDTQYS. The CDR3 DNA sequence: TGTGCCAGCACCGGGACTTTTGGCACAGATACGCAGTATTCT.

This clonotype was seen ten or more times. The rearrangement uses TRBV12-3 or TRBV12-4 and TRBJ2-5; 10 bases fit TRBD2. V dropped 2 bases and J dropped 1; count of bases not matched to a gene: 4. The CDR3 has 16 amino acids. The CDR3 sequence: CASSLPSGSGQETQYF. The CDR3 DNA sequence: TGTGCCAGCAGTTTACCTAGCGGGAGTGGCCAAGAGACCCAGTACTTC.

This sequence joins TRBV20-1 and TRBJ2-3; D perhaps matches TRBD2 (5 bases). Germline loops: CDR1 DFQATT, CDR2 SNEGSKA (reference sequence). Trimming took 4 bases from V and 0 from J, leaving 14 bases between them. CDR3 length: 15 amino acids. DNA for the CDR3: TGCAGTGCTATGGGTCCCGGACTTAGCACAGATACGCAGTATTTT. Its translation is CSAMGPGLSTDTQYF.

This clonotype came up many times. J is TRBJ2-5 and V is TRBV24-1; D is undetermined. The CDR3 totals 12 residues. The germline V and J ends were trimmed by 4 bases and 5 bases, with 7 bases remaining between them. Germline V CDR1 and CDR2: KGHDR, SFDVKD. CDR3 residues: CATSDGGETQYF. DNA for the CDR3: TGTGCCACCAGTGACGGCGGTGAGACCCAGTACTTC.

The sample holds many counts of this clonotype. The chain couples TRBV28 to TRBJ2-5; D is unclear. Germline V gene data show CDR1 as MDHEN and CDR2 as SYDVKM. Trimming pared 6 bases from V and 9 bases from J, leaving 14 bases between. The CDR3 extends over 12 amino acids. The CDR3 loop reads CASRTAQMAQYF. In DNA form, the CDR3 reads TGTGCCAGCAGGACGGCCCAAATGGCCCAGTACTTC. Supplemented by reference TRBV28 and TRBJ2-5, the full variable domain reads DVKVTQSSRYLVKRTGEKVFLECVQDMDHENMFWYRQDPGLGLRLIYFSYDVKMKEKGDIPEGYSVSREKKERFSLILESASTNQTSMYLCASRTAQMAQYFGPGTRLLVL.

This clonotype was counted many times. The chain has TRBV5-1 and TRBJ2-5, with no clear D. Trimming removed 0 bases from V and 5 bases from J, with 11 bases in between. The CDR3 totals 14 residues. Germline V gene data show CDR1 as SGHRS and CDR2 as YFSETQ. CDR3 sequence: CASSLVPPSETQYF. In nucleotides, the CDR3 is TGCGCCAGCAGCTTGGTTCCTCCGTCGGAGACCCAGTACTTC.

This clonotype was found many times. The CDR3 reads CASRVGRVLNEQFF. The CDR3 DNA follows: TGTGCCAGCAGAGTCGGGAGGGTCCTAAATGAGCAGTTCTTC. This chain connects TRBV12-3 or TRBV12-4 to TRBJ2-1; 8 nucleotides match TRBD2. The V gene end was trimmed by 6 bases and the J gene end by 7 bases; junction bases not matched to a gene: 8. The CDR3 sequence is 14 residues long.

The table lists this clonotype with many counts. The chain links TRBV28 to TRBJ2-7, with D tentatively TRBD1 or TRBD2 (5 bases each). Germline values: CDR1 MDHEN, CDR2 SYDVKM. The CDR3 runs to 14 residues. V gave up 7 bases and J gave up 4 bases, with 17 bases separating them. CDR3: CASTEGSLRYEQYF. The CDR3 DNA is TGTGCCAGCACCGAGGGGAGTCTAAGGTACGAGCAGTACTTC.

This clonotype was counted ten times or more. The V and J genes are TRBV6-6 and TRBJ1-4; D is possibly TRBD1 (5 bases). Germline V gene data show CDR1 as MNHNY and CDR2 as SVGAGI (reference sequence). The length of the CDR3 is 16 residues. Trimming took 2 bases from V and 8 from J, leaving 18 bases between them. The CDR3 DNA reads TGTGCCAGCAGTTACGCCCCATCCGGGACGGGGGAAAAACTGTTTTTT. It specifies CASSYAPSGTGEKLFF.

About this clonotype: Possible read error: a much larger clone is one base away. The chain couples TRBV12-3 or TRBV12-4 to TRBJ1-2; D gene uncertain. This CDR3 comprises 13 residues. The CDR3 is CASSPGQLYSYTF. CDR3 sequence (DNA): TGTGCCAGCTCTCCCGGGCAGCTCTATAGCTACACCTTC.

This clonotype was counted at least ten times. This chain joins TRBV12-3 or TRBV12-4 and TRBJ1-1; D gene ambiguous. V lost 7 bases and J lost 1, with 13 bases in between. The CDR3 runs 14 residues. CDR3 sequence (DNA): TGTGCCAGCATACAGAGCCAATCGAACACTGAAGCTTTCTTT. It is translated as CASIQSQSNTEAFF.

This clonotype has more than one count but fewer than ten. The CDR3 bases are TGCGCCAGCAGCCAAGCCCCTAGCGGAGGACCTTACGAGCAGTACTTC. Translation: CASSQAPSGGPYEQYF. This chain uses TRBV4-1 with TRBJ2-7, with 7 nucleotides matching TRBD2. Trimming at V came to 1 base and at J to 4 bases, leaving 10 bases not matched to a gene. Germline assignment: CDR1 MGHRA and CDR2 YSYEKL. This CDR3 spans 16 amino acids.

In this sample, this clonotype turned up many times. This chain uses TRBV12-3 or TRBV12-4 with TRBJ2-3, with D hard to call. The CDR3 spans 13 residues. The V and J ends lost 3 bases and 8 bases respectively, with 12 bases between them. CDR3 protein: CASSFGSAPTQYF. CDR3 nucleotides: TGTGCCAGCAGTTTTGGGTCTGCCCCTACGCAGTATTTT.

This clonotype appeared many times. The genes are TRBV24-1 and TRBJ2-7; 13 nucleotides agree with TRBD2. Per the germline V gene, CDR1 is KGHDR and CDR2 is SFDVKD. The CDR3 has 16 residues. The V segment lost 7 bases and the J segment 5 bases; nucleotides outside the gene matches: 10. CDR3 region: CATSDTSGRDPNEQYF. The CDR3 DNA sequence: TGTGCCACCAGCGACACTAGCGGGAGGGACCCTAACGAGCAGTACTTC.

This chain links TRBV7-9 with TRBJ1-1; TRBD1 might be the D (5 bases). In germline, CDR1 is SEHNR, CDR2 FQNEAQ (reference sequence). V was clipped by 3 bases and J by 7 bases, with 15 bases between them. The length of the CDR3 is 14 residues. The CDR3 protein is CASSFQATTVEAFF. The CDR3 DNA sequence: TGTGCCAGCAGCTTTCAAGCTACGACAGTTGAAGCTTTCTTT.

V usage is TRBV6-5 and J usage is TRBJ2-6; TRBD2 agrees at 7 bases. Losses at the gene ends were 0 bases for V and 2 bases for J; bases not matched to a gene: 1. The CDR3 is 16 residues long. The germline gives CDR1 MNHEY, CDR2 SVGAGI. The CDR3 nucleotides are TGTGCCAGCAGTTACTCTGCGGGAGCTGGGGCCAACGTCCTGACTTTC. It specifies CASSYSAGAGANVLTF.

This clonotype was seen more than once but under ten times. V gene TRBV10-3 combines with J gene TRBJ2-7, with 7 bases identical to TRBD2. Germline CDR1 reads ENHRY; CDR2 reads SYGVKD. Trimming cost V 4 bases and J 1 base; bases outside gene matches: 7. This CDR3 spans 15 amino acids. The CDR3 sequence is CAISGGASGSYEQYF. CDR3 bases: TGTGCCATCAGTGGAGGGGCTAGCGGATCCTACGAGCAGTACTTC.

V and J are TRBV6-2 or TRBV6-3 and TRBJ2-1; the match to TRBD2 covers 10 bases. Germline CDR1 MNHEY, CDR2 SVGEGT. The CDR3 covers 15 residues. V lost 2 bases, J lost 14 bases, and 12 bases stayed unmatched. The CDR3 DNA reads TGTGCCAGCAGTTACAGTCCAGCGGGAGGGCCCGGGGAGTTCTTC. Translated, it gives CASSYSPAGGPGEFF.

This clonotype was counted at least ten times. The chain carries TRBV12-3 or TRBV12-4 and TRBJ2-1; tentative D call: TRBD1 (6 bases). The V gene lost 6 bases and the J gene lost 8 bases, with 11 bases spanning the gap. This CDR3 region has 12 residues. CDR3 residues: CASSPQGDEQFF. As DNA, the CDR3 is TGTGCCAGCAGCCCACAGGGTGATGAGCAGTTCTTC.

This sequence joins TRBV14 and TRBJ1-4, with a possible D match to TRBD1 (5 bases). V lost 1 base, J lost 3 bases, and 9 bases lay in between. In germline, CDR1 is SGHDN, CDR2 FVKESK. The CDR3 consists of 15 residues. The CDR3 sequence is CASSQGGAANEKLFF. CDR3 sequence (DNA): TGTGCCAGCAGCCAAGGGGGCGCCGCTAATGAAAAACTGTTTTTT.

This clonotype occurred many times. This chain uses TRBV3-1 with TRBJ2-3, with TRBD2 matching 10 bases. Germline trimming cut 2 bases from V and 4 bases from J; bases unmatched to any gene: 6. The CDR3 runs to 16 residues. Germline loops: CDR1 LGHDT, CDR2 YNNKEL (reference sequence). The CDR3 nucleotides read TGTGCCAGCAGCCAATGGGCTAGCGGGAGTGCAGATACGCAGTATTTT. Translated, it gives CASSQWASGSADTQYF.

V usage is TRBV19 and J usage is TRBJ2-1; 8 nucleotides line up with TRBD1. Germline CDR1 is LNHDA and CDR2 is SQIVND (reference sequence). J was trimmed by 5 bases and V by 4 bases; bases with no gene match: 4. There are 14 residues in the CDR3. Here the CDR3 reads CASSTDRVDNEQFF. The CDR3 DNA reads as TGTGCCAGTAGTACGGACAGGGTAGACAATGAGCAGTTCTTC.

The chain joins TRBV2 to TRBJ1-2; D is undetermined. Trimming cost V 0 bases and J 8 bases, with 16 bases left between them. There are 15 residues in the CDR3. CDR1 is SNHLY, CDR2 FYNNEI, per germline. In DNA form, the CDR3 reads TGTGCCAGCAGTGAAGCGCTTCGTGCCTCGGGCGGCTACACCTTC. Encoded protein: CASSEALRASGGYTF.

This clonotype came up a few times. The V gene is TRBV18, the J gene TRBJ1-2, with D uncertain. Trimming cost V 2 bases and J 6 bases, with 10 bases left between them. CDR3 length: 13 residues. Germline loops: CDR1 KGHSH, CDR2 LQKENI. This CDR3 reads CASSPNPGDGYTF. The DNA for the CDR3 is TGTGCCAGCTCACCAAATCCCGGGGATGGCTACACCTTC.

This clonotype was detected ten times or more. This chain joins TRBV20-1 and TRBJ1-5; perhaps TRBD1 as D (6 bases). CDR3 length: 13 amino acids. V lost 2 bases, J lost 3 bases, and 8 bases lay in between. The germline V gene has CDR1 DFQATT and CDR2 SNEGSKA (reference sequence). The CDR3 reads CSARTGSNQPQHF. Written as DNA, the CDR3 is TGCAGTGCTAGAACAGGGTCCAATCAGCCCCAGCATTTT.

This chain uses TRBV7-2 with TRBJ1-6; tentatively, D is TRBD1 (5 bases). CDR1 and CDR2 from the germline V gene are SGHTA and FQGNSA. Trimming pared 0 bases from V and 6 bases from J, leaving 18 bases between. This CDR3 has 18 amino acids. CDR3 sequence reads: CASSLAAVQGATNSPLHF. Written as DNA, the CDR3 is TGTGCCAGCAGCTTAGCGGCTGTTCAGGGAGCAACTAATTCACCCCTCCACTTT.

This clonotype was detected ten times or more. As DNA, the CDR3 is TGTGCCAGCAGAACCATCGGGTCCTATAATTCACCCCTCCACTTT. Protein sequence: CASRTIGSYNSPLHF. The chain joins TRBV11-1 to TRBJ1-6; D is unresolved. CDR3 length: 15 amino acids. Trimming cost V 6 bases and J 1 base, with 10 bases left between them. CDR1 and CDR2 from the germline V gene are SGHAT and FQDESV (reference sequence).

Many counts were recorded for this clonotype. V and J are TRBV29-1 and TRBJ1-1; D not certain. Germline lookup yields CDR1 SQVTM and CDR2 ANQGSEA. This CDR3 is built from 11 residues. Trimming removed 7 bases at V and 7 bases at J, with 13 bases between. The CDR3 region is CSAPTPSEAFF. CDR3 nucleotides: TGCAGCGCCCCTACACCCAGTGAAGCTTTCTTT.

This rearrangement joins TRBV6-2 or TRBV6-3 to TRBJ2-1, with 8 bases fitting TRBD2. Germline CDR1 MNHEY, CDR2 SVGEGT. Trimming removed 4 bases from V and 2 bases from J; junction bases left unmatched: 4. CDR3 length: 15 amino acids. The CDR3 loop is CASSFSGMAYNEQFF. The CDR3 nucleotides read TGTGCCAGCAGTTTTAGCGGGATGGCCTACAATGAGCAGTTCTTC.

This clonotype was recorded many times. The rearrangement joins TRBV20-1 to TRBJ1-1; a possible D gene is TRBD1 (6 bases). From germline, CDR1 is DFQATT and CDR2 SNEGSKA (reference sequence). The CDR3 has 14 residues. Trimming removed 0 bases from V and 5 bases from J, with 13 bases in between. The CDR3 spells CSARDQRGFTEAFF. CDR3 coding DNA: TGCAGTGCTAGAGATCAAAGGGGGTTTACTGAAGCTTTCTTT.